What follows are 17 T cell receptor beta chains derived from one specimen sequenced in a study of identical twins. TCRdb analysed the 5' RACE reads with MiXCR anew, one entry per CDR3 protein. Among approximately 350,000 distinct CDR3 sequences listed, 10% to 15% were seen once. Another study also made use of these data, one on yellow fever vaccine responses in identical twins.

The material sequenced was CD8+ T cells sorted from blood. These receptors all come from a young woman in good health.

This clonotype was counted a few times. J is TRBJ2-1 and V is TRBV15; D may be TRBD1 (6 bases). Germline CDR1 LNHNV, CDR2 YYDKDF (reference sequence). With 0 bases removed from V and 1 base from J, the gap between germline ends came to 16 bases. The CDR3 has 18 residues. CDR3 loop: CATSRDLGQYLSYNEQFF. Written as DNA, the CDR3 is TGTGCCACCAGCAGAGATCTAGGACAGTATCTTTCCTACAATGAGCAGTTCTTC.

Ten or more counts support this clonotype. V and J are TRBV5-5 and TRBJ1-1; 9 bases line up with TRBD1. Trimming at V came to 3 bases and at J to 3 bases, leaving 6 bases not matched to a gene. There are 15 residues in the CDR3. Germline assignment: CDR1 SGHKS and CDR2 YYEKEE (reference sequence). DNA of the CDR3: TGTGCCAGCAGCTCCACAGGGGGCCTTGACACTGAAGCTTTCTTT. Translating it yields CASSSTGGLDTEAFF.

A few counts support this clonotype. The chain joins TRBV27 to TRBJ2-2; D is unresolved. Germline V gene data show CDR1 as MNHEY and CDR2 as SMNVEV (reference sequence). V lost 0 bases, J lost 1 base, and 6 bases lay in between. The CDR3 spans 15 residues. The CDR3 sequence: CASSLSWGNTGELFF. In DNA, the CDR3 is TGTGCCAGCAGTTTATCGTGGGGGAACACCGGGGAGCTGTTTTTT.

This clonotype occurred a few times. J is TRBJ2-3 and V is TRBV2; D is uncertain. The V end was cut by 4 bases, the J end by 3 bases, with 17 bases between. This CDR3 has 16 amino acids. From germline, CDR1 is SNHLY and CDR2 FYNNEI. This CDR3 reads CASSGGGPESTDTQYF. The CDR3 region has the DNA TGTGCCAGCAGTGGAGGCGGACCGGAATCGACAGATACGCAGTATTTT.

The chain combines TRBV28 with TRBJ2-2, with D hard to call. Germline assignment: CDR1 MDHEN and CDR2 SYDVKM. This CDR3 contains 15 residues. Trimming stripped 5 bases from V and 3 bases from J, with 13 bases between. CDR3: CASSPPQTHTGELFF. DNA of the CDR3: TGTGCCAGCAGTCCCCCCCAAACCCACACCGGGGAGCTGTTTTTT.

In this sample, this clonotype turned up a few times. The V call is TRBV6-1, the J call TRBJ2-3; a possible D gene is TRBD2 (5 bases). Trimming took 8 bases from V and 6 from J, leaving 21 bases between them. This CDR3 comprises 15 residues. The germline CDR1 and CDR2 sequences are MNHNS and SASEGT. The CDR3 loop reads CASESTASGSDTQYF. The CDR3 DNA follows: TGTGCCAGCGAAAGTACGGCGAGTGGGAGCGATACGCAGTATTTT.

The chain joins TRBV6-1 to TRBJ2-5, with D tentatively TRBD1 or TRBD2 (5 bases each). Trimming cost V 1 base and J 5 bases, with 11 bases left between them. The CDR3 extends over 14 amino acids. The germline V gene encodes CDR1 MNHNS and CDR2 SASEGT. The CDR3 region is CASSEGDRPETQYF. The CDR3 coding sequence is TGTGCCAGCAGTGAAGGGGACCGTCCGGAGACCCAGTACTTC.

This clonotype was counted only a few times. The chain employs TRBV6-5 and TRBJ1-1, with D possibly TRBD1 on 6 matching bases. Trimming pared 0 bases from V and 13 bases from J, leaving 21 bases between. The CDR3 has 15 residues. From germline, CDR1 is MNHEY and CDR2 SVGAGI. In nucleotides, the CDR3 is TGTGCCAGCAGTTACTCGATGATTGCAGGGACACCAATTTTCTTT. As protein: CASSYSMIAGTPIFF.

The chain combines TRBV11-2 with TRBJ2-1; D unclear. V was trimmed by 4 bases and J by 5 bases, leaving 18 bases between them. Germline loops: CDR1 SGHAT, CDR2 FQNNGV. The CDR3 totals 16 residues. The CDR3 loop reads CASSSLSARPNNEQFF. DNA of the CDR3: TGTGCCAGCAGCTCCTTAAGCGCCCGACCCAACAATGAGCAGTTCTTC.

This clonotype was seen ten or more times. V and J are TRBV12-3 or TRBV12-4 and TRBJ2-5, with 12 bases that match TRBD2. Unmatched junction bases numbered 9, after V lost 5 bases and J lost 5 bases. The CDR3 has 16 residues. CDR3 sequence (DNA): TGTGCCAGCAGTCAGGGACTAGCGGGTAGGGGGGAGACCCAGTACTTC. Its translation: CASSQGLAGRGETQYF.

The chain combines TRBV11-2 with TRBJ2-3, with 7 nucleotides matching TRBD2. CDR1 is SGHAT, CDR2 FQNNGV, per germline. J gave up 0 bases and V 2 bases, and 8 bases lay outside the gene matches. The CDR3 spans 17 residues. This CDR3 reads CASSLYGPSGSTDTQYF. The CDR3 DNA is TGTGCCAGCAGCTTATATGGCCCTAGCGGTAGCACAGATACGCAGTATTTT.

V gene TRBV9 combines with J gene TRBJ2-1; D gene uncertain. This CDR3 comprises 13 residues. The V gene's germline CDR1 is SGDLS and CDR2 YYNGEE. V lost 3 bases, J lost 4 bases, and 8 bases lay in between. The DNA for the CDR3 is TGTGCCAGCAGCGATGGAGAATACAATGAGCAGTTCTTC. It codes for CASSDGEYNEQFF.

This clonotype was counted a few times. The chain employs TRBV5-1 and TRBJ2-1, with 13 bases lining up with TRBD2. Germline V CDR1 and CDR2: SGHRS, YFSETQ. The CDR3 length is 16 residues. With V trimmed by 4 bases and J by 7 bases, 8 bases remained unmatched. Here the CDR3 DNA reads TGCGCCAGCAGCCTAGGACTAGCGGGAGTCATAAATGAGCAGTTCTTC. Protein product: CASSLGLAGVINEQFF.

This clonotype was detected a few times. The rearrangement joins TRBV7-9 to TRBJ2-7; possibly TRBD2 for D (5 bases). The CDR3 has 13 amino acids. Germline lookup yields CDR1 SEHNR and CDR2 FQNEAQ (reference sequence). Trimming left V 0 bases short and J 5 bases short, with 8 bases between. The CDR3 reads CASSLAEANEQYF. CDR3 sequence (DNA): TGTGCCAGCAGCTTAGCGGAGGCCAACGAGCAGTACTTC.

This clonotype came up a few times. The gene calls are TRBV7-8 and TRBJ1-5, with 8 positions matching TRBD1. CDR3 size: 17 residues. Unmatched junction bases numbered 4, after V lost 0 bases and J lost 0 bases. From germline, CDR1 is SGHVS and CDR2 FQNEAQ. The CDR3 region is CASSLAPTGVSNQPQHF. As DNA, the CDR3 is TGTGCCAGCAGCTTAGCCCCGACAGGGGTTAGCAATCAGCCCCAGCATTTT. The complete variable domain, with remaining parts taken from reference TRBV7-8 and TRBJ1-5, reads GAGVSQSPRYKVAKRGQDVALRCDPISGHVSLFWYQQALGQGPEFLTYFQNEAQLDKSGLPSDRFFAERPEGSVSTLKIQRTQQEDSAVYLCASSLAPTGVSNQPQHFGDGTRLSIL.

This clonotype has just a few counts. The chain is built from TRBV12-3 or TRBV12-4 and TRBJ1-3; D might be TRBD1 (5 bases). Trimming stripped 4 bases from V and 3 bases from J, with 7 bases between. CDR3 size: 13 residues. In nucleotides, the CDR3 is TGTGCCAGCAGTTGGGGGTATGGAAACACCATATATTTT. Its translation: CASSWGYGNTIYF.

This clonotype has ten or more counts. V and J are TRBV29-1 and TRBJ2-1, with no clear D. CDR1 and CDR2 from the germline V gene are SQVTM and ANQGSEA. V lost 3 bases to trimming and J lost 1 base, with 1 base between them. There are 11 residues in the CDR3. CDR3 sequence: CSVDSYNEQFF. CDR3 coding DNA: TGCAGCGTTGATTCCTACAATGAGCAGTTCTTC.